The 31 T cell receptor beta chains below were found in one sample sequenced in a study of cytomegalovirus exposure and HLA in healthy donors. The PCR used 60 Vbeta and 13 Jbeta primers. TCRdb's table, derived via immunoSEQ multiplex PCR, lists solely in-frame clones and lacks some. The table has about 93,000 clones, around four fifths seen once. The sample taken for sequencing was PBMCs. The origin of the receptors is a man under 40 in good health and CMV-seronegative.

J is TRBJ1-1 and V is TRBV5-1; the match to TRBD1 covers 7 bases. The length of the CDR3 is 16 residues. CDR1 and CDR2 (germline): SGHRS, YFSETQ. The J segment lost 2 bases and the V segment lost 2 bases, leaving 9 bases of the junction unmatched. The CDR3 loop is CASSFGIQGINTEAFF. CDR3 sequence (DNA): TGCGCCAGCAGCTTTGGTATACAGGGGATCAACACTGAAGCTTTCTTT.

The chain uses TRBV14 and TRBJ2-1; D is uncertain. V was trimmed by 1 base and J by 7 bases, leaving 11 bases between them. Germline V lookup: CDR1 SGHDN, CDR2 FVKESK. The CDR3 loop spans 14 amino acids. This CDR3 is CASSQGFSMNEQFF. The CDR3 nucleotides read TGTGCCAGCAGCCAAGGGTTTTCTATGAATGAGCAGTTCTTC.

The V gene is TRBV7-9, the J gene TRBJ1-2; D is perhaps TRBD1 (5 bases). Germline loops: CDR1 SEHNR, CDR2 FQNEAQ (reference sequence). CDR3 size: 11 residues. V lost 4 bases to trimming and J lost 8 bases, with 8 bases between them. The CDR3 sequence: CASSSQGGYTF. CDR3 in DNA: TGTGCCAGCAGCTCGCAGGGAGGCTACACCTTC.

The J gene is TRBJ2-1, the V gene TRBV7-9; D perhaps matches TRBD2 (5 bases). Trimming removed 6 bases at V and 8 bases at J, with 8 bases between. Looked up from germline, CDR1 is SEHNR and CDR2 is FQNEAQ (reference sequence). The CDR3 is 11 amino acids. In nucleotides, the CDR3 is TGTGCCAGCAGAGCGGCGGATGAGCAGTTCTTC. Its protein is CASRAADEQFF.

V and J are TRBV7-6 and TRBJ2-7; possible D gene TRBD1, 6 bases. Germline V gene lookup returns CDR1 SGHVS and CDR2 FNYEAQ. Trimming cost V 3 bases and J 0 bases, with 12 bases left between them. CDR3 length equals 15 residues. CDR3 in amino acids: CASSFGQFSSYEQYF. In DNA, the CDR3 is TGTGCCAGCAGCTTTGGACAGTTTAGCTCCTACGAGCAGTACTTC.

V and J are TRBV11-2 and TRBJ2-7, with TRBD2 matching 7 bases. This CDR3 contains 14 residues. V was clipped by 6 bases and J by 6 bases; unmatched bases: 11. CDR1 and CDR2 from the germline V gene are SGHAT and FQNNGV. CDR3 protein: CASRDAREGREQYF. The CDR3 DNA reads as TGTGCCAGCAGGGATGCCAGGGAGGGACGCGAGCAGTACTTC. The full variable domain, in which reference TRBV11-2 and TRBJ2-7 provide the parts outside the CDR3, is EAGVAQSPRYKIIEKRQSVAFWCNPISGHATLYWYQQILGQGPKLLIQFQNNGVVDDSQLPKDRFSAERLKGVDSTLKIQPAKLEDSAVYLCASRDAREGREQYFGPGTRLTVT.

In this sample, this clone turned up a few times. V is TRBV6-1 and J is TRBJ2-1; 8 bases are a match to TRBD2. V shed 5 bases and J 6 bases; nucleotides not matched to a gene: 6. Germline CDR1 reads MNHNS; CDR2 reads SASEGT. The CDR3 is made up of 14 amino acids. DNA for the CDR3: TGTGCCAGCAGTCTCCGGGAGGGCCCCAATGAGCAGTTCTTC. It specifies CASSLREGPNEQFF.

The chain uses TRBV18 and TRBJ2-1; the match to TRBD2 covers 8 bases. Trimming removed 3 bases from V and 4 bases from J; junction bases left unmatched: 2. The CDR3 contains 14 residues. In germline, CDR1 is KGHSH, CDR2 LQKENI. CDR3: CASSPAGGYNEQFF. The CDR3 DNA is TGTGCCAGCTCACCGGCGGGGGGATACAATGAGCAGTTCTTC. Looking up the rest from reference TRBV18 and TRBJ2-1 gives the full variable domain: NAGVMQNPRHLVRRRGQEARLRCSPMKGHSHVYWYRQLPEEGLKFMVYLQKENIIDESGMPKERFSAEFPKEGPSILRIQQVVRGDSAAYFCASSPAGGYNEQFFGPGTRLTVL.

The chain carries TRBV6-6 and TRBJ2-1, with 8 bases lining up with TRBD2. Trimming removed 7 bases from V and 2 bases from J; junction bases left unmatched: 4. The CDR3 consists of 14 residues. Per the germline V gene, CDR1 is MNHNY and CDR2 is SVGAGI (reference sequence). The CDR3 loop is CASTPGGPYNEQFF. The DNA for the CDR3 is TGTGCCAGCACTCCGGGGGGGCCCTACAATGAGCAGTTCTTC.

This sequence joins TRBV11-3 and TRBJ2-3; 9 bases are shared with TRBD2. This CDR3 spans 16 amino acids. J gave up 8 bases and V 5 bases, and 14 bases lay outside the gene matches. Germline CDR1 and CDR2: SGHNT and YENEEA. CDR3 DNA: TGTGCCAGCAGCGGAGGAGGCGGAGCGGGGGGCGGTACGCAGTATTTT. Protein sequence: CASSGGGGAGGGTQYF.

V is TRBV2 and J is TRBJ1-1; D unclear. The V gene lost 4 bases and the J gene lost 5 bases, with 8 bases spanning the gap. The CDR3 extends over 12 amino acids. Looked up from germline, CDR1 is SNHLY and CDR2 is FYNNEI. The CDR3 DNA reads as TGTGCCAGCAGTGGCCACATAACTGAAGCTTTCTTT. It is translated as CASSGHITEAFF. The complete variable domain, with remaining parts taken from reference TRBV2 and TRBJ1-1, reads EPEVTQTPSHQVTQMGQEVILRCVPISNHLYFYWYRQILGQKVEFLVSFYNNEISEKSEIFDDQFSVERPDGSNFTLKIRSTKLEDSAMYFCASSGHITEAFFGQGTRLTVV.

The chain has TRBV27 and TRBJ1-1; possibly TRBD1 for D (6 bases). Germline V gene data show CDR1 as MNHEY and CDR2 as SMNVEV (reference sequence). The CDR3 has 13 residues. V lost 10 bases and J lost 0, with 12 bases in between. CDR3 coding DNA: TGTGCCACCATGACAGGAATGAACACTGAAGCTTTCTTT. Encoded protein: CATMTGMNTEAFF.

The chain links TRBV2 to TRBJ2-7; D is perhaps TRBD2 (5 bases). With 5 bases removed from V and 7 bases from J, the gap between germline ends came to 18 bases. The CDR3 covers 14 residues. Germline CDR1 and CDR2: SNHLY and FYNNEI. The CDR3 DNA sequence: TGTGCCAGCAGTCAAGTGGGCCCCCCGGGAGAGCAGTACTTC. Protein: CASSQVGPPGEQYF. Looking up the rest from reference TRBV2 and TRBJ2-7 gives the full variable domain: EPEVTQTPSHQVTQMGQEVILRCVPISNHLYFYWYRQILGQKVEFLVSFYNNEISEKSEIFDDQFSVERPDGSNFTLKIRSTKLEDSAMYFCASSQVGPPGEQYFGPGTRLTVT.

Here the CDR3 reads CASSVSVGGSYEQYF. The DNA for the CDR3 is TGTGCCAGCAGTGTGTCCGTGGGGGGCTCCTACGAGCAGTACTTC. V gene TRBV6-4 combines with J gene TRBJ2-7, with TRBD2 as a possible D gene (6 bases). CDR3 length: 15 amino acids. The germline gives CDR1 MRHNA, CDR2 SNTAGT. V was cut by 4 bases and J by 0 bases, with 13 bases left in between.

The rearrangement uses TRBV7-9 and TRBJ2-1; 14 bases fit TRBD2. Losses at the gene ends were 6 bases for V and 7 bases for J; bases not matched to a gene: 11. The germline V gene encodes CDR1 SEHNR and CDR2 FQNEAQ (reference sequence). The CDR3 extends over 17 amino acids. The CDR3 region is CASSSTSGRALGNEQFF. CDR3 DNA: TGTGCCAGCAGTTCGACTAGCGGGAGGGCATTAGGGAATGAGCAGTTCTTC.

This clone was counted once. The chain has TRBV5-1 and TRBJ1-1; possible D gene TRBD1, 5 bases. The germline gives CDR1 SGHRS, CDR2 YFSETQ. V dropped 0 bases and J dropped 0 bases, with 12 bases sitting between them. The CDR3 totals 16 residues. CDR3 sequence reads: CASSLAGRIMNTEAFF. As DNA, the CDR3 is TGCGCCAGCAGCTTGGCAGGGCGGATCATGAACACTGAAGCTTTCTTT.

This clone was seen once. This chain joins TRBV25-1 and TRBJ2-1, with 9 bases matching TRBD2. There are 18 residues in the CDR3. The germline V gene encodes CDR1 MGHDK and CDR2 SYGVNS. After removal of 3 bases from V and 3 bases from J, the junction contained 12 bases not matched to a gene. The CDR3 protein is CASSDSLAGPAIYNEQFF. DNA for the CDR3: TGTGCCAGCAGTGACTCACTAGCGGGCCCTGCCATCTACAATGAGCAGTTCTTC. The whole variable domain, remainder taken from reference TRBV25-1 and TRBJ2-1, is EADIYQTPRYLVIGTGKKITLECSQTMGHDKMYWYQQDPGMELHLIHYSYGVNSTEKGDLSSESTVSRIRTEHFPLTLESARPSHTSQYLCASSDSLAGPAIYNEQFFGPGTRLTVL.

This clone was recorded a few times. The chain couples TRBV4-2 to TRBJ1-1, with unresolved D. CDR3 size: 14 residues. Germline V gives CDR1 LGHNA, CDR2 YNFKEQ. V was pared by 0 bases and J by 8 bases, with 13 bases between. The CDR3 loop reads CASSQEREPGEAFF. The DNA of the CDR3 is TGTGCCAGCAGCCAAGAAAGGGAACCGGGGGAAGCTTTCTTT.

The genes are TRBV5-5 and TRBJ1-5; D is uncertain. V gave up 4 bases and J gave up 5 bases, with 7 bases separating them. The germline gives CDR1 SGHKS, CDR2 YYEKEE (reference sequence). The CDR3 runs 12 residues. DNA of the CDR3: TGTGCCAGCAGCCCGGCGGATCAGCCCCAGCATTTT. Protein product: CASSPADQPQHF.

As regards this clone: Other DNA variants within this sample encode the same CDR3. The chain couples TRBV6-5 to TRBJ2-5; 8 bases fit TRBD2. The germline gives CDR1 MNHEY, CDR2 SVGAGI. Trimming took 7 bases from V and 5 from J; bases not matched to a gene: 12. This CDR3 region has 15 residues. CDR3 DNA: TGTGCCAGCAACCGGGGACTAGAGACCCCGGAGACCCAGTACTTC. Translated, it gives CASNRGLETPETQYF.

This clone was observed a few times. This sequence joins TRBV30 and TRBJ1-5; 9 bases line up with TRBD1. After removal of 2 bases from V and 7 bases from J, the junction contained 9 bases not matched to a gene. The germline V gene has CDR1 GTSNPN and CDR2 SVGIG (reference sequence). The CDR3 is 15 residues long. The CDR3 reads CAWSHRDRVGQPQHF. CDR3 coding DNA: TGTGCCTGGAGTCACCGGGACAGGGTAGGACAGCCCCAGCATTTT.

This chain connects TRBV7-9 to TRBJ1-5; D is unresolved. Looked up from germline, CDR1 is SEHNR and CDR2 is FQNEAQ (reference sequence). The CDR3 is 14 residues long. V was trimmed by 4 bases and J by 7 bases, leaving 14 bases between them. CDR3 bases: TGTGCCAGCAGCTCGGGGAGCCCGGAACAGCCCCAGCATTTT. It translates to CASSSGSPEQPQHF. The entire variable domain, with the rest obtained from reference TRBV7-9 and TRBJ1-5, is as follows: DTGVSQNPRHKITKRGQNVTFRCDPISEHNRLYWYRQTLGQGPEFLTYFQNEAQLEKSRLLSDRFSAERPKGSFSTLEIQRTEQGDSAMYLCASSSGSPEQPQHFGDGTRLSIL.

CDR3 nucleotides: TGTGCCTGGAGTGTATGGGCAGAGTATGGCTACACCTTC. As protein: CAWSVWAEYGYTF. This chain joins TRBV30 and TRBJ1-2; the D is unclear. CDR1 GTSNPN and CDR2 SVGIG come from the germline V gene (reference sequence). The CDR3 runs 13 residues. Trimming took 0 bases from V and 5 from J, leaving 10 bases between them.

Note on this clone: Lacking the conserved final phenylalanine or tryptophan, this CDR3 likely reflects a read error. The genes are TRBV7-9 and TRBJ1-1, with D possibly TRBD1 on 5 matching bases. The CDR3 is 15 residues long. Trimming cost V 5 bases and J 3 bases, with 16 bases left between them. Looked up from germline, CDR1 is SEHNR and CDR2 is FQNEAQ (reference sequence). Written as DNA, the CDR3 is TGTGCCAGCAGCGCCTCCGGGGGGTGGGACACTGAAGCTTTCCTT. Its translation is CASSASGGWDTEAFL.

V and J are TRBV18 and TRBJ2-6, with 7 bases lining up with TRBD1. This CDR3 has 17 amino acids. The V gene end was trimmed by 3 bases and the J gene end by 1 base; junction bases not matched to a gene: 6. The germline gives CDR1 KGHSH, CDR2 LQKENI. The chain's CDR3 is CASSPNRGESGANVLTF. The CDR3 DNA sequence: TGTGCCAGCTCACCCAACAGGGGCGAATCTGGGGCCAACGTCCTGACTTTC.

This clone was seen a handful of times. The chain combines TRBV19 with TRBJ2-3; D possibly corresponds to TRBD1 (5 bases). This CDR3 comprises 15 residues. The germline V and J ends were trimmed by 4 bases and 6 bases, with 17 bases remaining between them. The germline gives CDR1 LNHDA, CDR2 SQIVND (reference sequence). The CDR3 reads CASSTSGKSADTQYF. CDR3 in DNA: TGTGCCAGTAGTACGTCAGGGAAATCGGCGGATACGCAGTATTTT.

This chain uses TRBV2 with TRBJ1-2; 8 nucleotides line up with TRBD1. Germline lookup yields CDR1 SNHLY and CDR2 FYNNEI. CDR3 length: 14 amino acids. With V trimmed by 7 bases and J by 8 bases, 12 bases remained unmatched. The CDR3: CASIRGRTGTGYTF. The CDR3 bases are TGTGCCAGCATCCGAGGGAGGACAGGGACAGGCTACACCTTC.

The rearrangement uses TRBV14 and TRBJ2-7; tentatively, D is TRBD1 (5 bases). This CDR3 spans 15 amino acids. Germline CDR1 reads SGHDN; CDR2 reads FVKESK. V was trimmed by 0 bases and J by 7 bases, leaving 16 bases between them. The chain's CDR3 is CASSQDTGGLREQYF. CDR3 sequence (DNA): TGTGCCAGCAGCCAAGACACAGGCGGCCTTCGGGAGCAGTACTTC.

The chain recombines TRBV6-1 with TRBJ1-5; D is ambiguous. The V end lost 2 bases, the J end lost 4 bases, and 6 bases lay between the germline ends. Looked up from germline, CDR1 is MNHNS and CDR2 is SASEGT. The CDR3 covers 13 residues. In nucleotides, the CDR3 is TGTGCCAGCAGTGAACGAGAGAATCAGCCCCAGCATTTT. This encodes CASSERENQPQHF.

The CDR3 region has the DNA TGTGCCAGCAGCCAAGATAGGCGTGCAGGGGGCTTAACCGGGGAGCTGTTTTTT. The encoded protein is CASSQDRRAGGLTGELFF. The rearrangement uses TRBV14 and TRBJ2-2; TRBD1 matches at 8 bases. The CDR3 length is 18 residues. The germline V gene has CDR1 SGHDN and CDR2 FVKESK. Germline trimming cut 0 bases from V and 5 bases from J; bases unmatched to any gene: 11.

The gene calls are TRBV6-6 and TRBJ2-1; D is possibly TRBD2 (6 bases). The V gene's germline CDR1 is MNHNY and CDR2 SVGAGI (reference sequence). V was trimmed by 6 bases and J by 6 bases, leaving 21 bases between them. The CDR3 spans 16 residues. The CDR3 region has the DNA TGTGCCAGCAGCCTACTAGCTCCCGAAGGCCTCAATGAGCAGTTCTTC. Translated: CASSLLAPEGLNEQFF.